This T cell receptor (beta chain) was documented in a study of tumour-infiltrating T cells in Burkitt lymphoma. Study context: Overall and progression-free survival were predicted by productive clonality.

The germline CDR1 and CDR2 sequences are SGDLS and YYNGEE. The V and J ends lost 3 bases and 3 bases, in that order; junction bases with no gene match: 4. CDR3 length: 14 residues. Assay used: immunoSEQ multiplex PCR; TCRdb lists only in-frame clones, some missing. The data hold thousands of clones, with about nine tenths observed a single time. Sequenced material: tumor tissue. This sequence joins TRBV9 and TRBJ2-7, with 9 positions matching TRBD1. The source of this sequence is a human donor with diffuse large B-cell lymphoma. The CDR3 DNA reads as TGTGCCAGCAGCGCCGGGACAGGGTTCTACGAGCAGTACTTC. This translates into CASSAGTGFYEQYF.